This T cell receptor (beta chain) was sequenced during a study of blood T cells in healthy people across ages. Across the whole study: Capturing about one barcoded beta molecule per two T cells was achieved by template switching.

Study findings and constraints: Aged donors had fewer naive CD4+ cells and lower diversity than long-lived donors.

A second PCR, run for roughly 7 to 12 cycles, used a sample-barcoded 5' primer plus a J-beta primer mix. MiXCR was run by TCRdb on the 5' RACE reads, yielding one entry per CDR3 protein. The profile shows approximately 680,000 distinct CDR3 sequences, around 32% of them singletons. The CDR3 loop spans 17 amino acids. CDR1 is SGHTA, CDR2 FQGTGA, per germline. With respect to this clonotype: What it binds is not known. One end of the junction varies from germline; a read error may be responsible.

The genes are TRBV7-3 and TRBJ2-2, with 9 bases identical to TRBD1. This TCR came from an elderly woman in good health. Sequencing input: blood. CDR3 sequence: CANSFVPGQGTTGELFF. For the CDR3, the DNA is TGTGCCAACAGCTTCGTCCCGGGACAGGGTACGACCGGGGAGCTGTTTTTT.